The 30 T cell receptor beta chains in this list originate from one sample, sequenced in a study of blood T cell repertoires in COVID-19 (dated by TCRdb to 2020 to 2022). The protocol used for the library was the immunoSEQ multiplex PCR assay. In its TCRdb copy, this immuneACCESS table keeps in-frame sequences only and misses some clones. Where compared with another copy, unresolved V genes explain less than half of these, and the others have no known cause. The sample records roughly 140,000 clones, 80% of which are singletons. Around 3.8% of the sample belongs to the ten largest clones. The sequenced sample consisted of peripheral blood. The receptor set was obtained from an older man who had recovered from COVID-19.

The V gene is TRBV19, the J gene TRBJ2-7; 8 bases are a match to TRBD1. The CDR3 is 14 amino acids. The germline CDR1 and CDR2 sequences are LNHDA and SQIVND (reference sequence). Germline trimming cut 8 bases from V and 2 bases from J; bases unmatched to any gene: 8. CDR3 region: CASGWTGSTYEQYF. The CDR3 DNA reads TGTGCCAGTGGGTGGACAGGGTCGACCTACGAGCAGTACTTC.

The chain is built from TRBV11-2 and TRBJ2-1; TRBD1 matches at 8 bases. The junction had 13 bases not matched to a gene; V was cut back by 4 bases and J by 2 bases. The CDR3 loop spans 18 amino acids. Germline-derived CDR1 and CDR2 are SGHAT and FQNNGV. CDR3 amino acids: CASSSPAPGTGPYNEQFF. The DNA for the CDR3 is TGTGCCAGCAGCTCCCCAGCACCCGGGACAGGACCCTACAATGAGCAGTTCTTC.

This clone came up once. The chain has TRBV3-1 (or the pseudogene TRBV3-2) and TRBJ1-4; TRBD1 matches 9 bases. Germline CDR1 and CDR2: LGHDT and YNNKEL (reference sequence). The CDR3 contains 16 residues. J lost 5 bases, V lost 2 bases, and 6 bases had no gene match. CDR3 nucleotide sequence: TGTGCCAGCAGCCAACGGTCACAGGGGGCAAATGAAAAACTGTTTTTT. Residues: CASSQRSQGANEKLFF.

The CDR3 DNA reads TGTGCCAGCAGTTACGCCCAGGTCTACACCGGGGAGCTGTTTTTT. Translating it yields CASSYAQVYTGELFF. The V and J genes are TRBV6-5 and TRBJ2-2; no reliable D call. In germline, CDR1 is MNHEY, CDR2 SVGAGI. The ends were cut back, 2 bases at V and 3 bases at J, with 10 bases in the middle. This CDR3 has 15 amino acids.

The rearrangement uses TRBV6-2 or TRBV6-3 and TRBJ2-1; D gene uncertain. Trimming took off 6 bases at V and 6 bases at J, with 15 bases between the two ends. Germline V lookup: CDR1 MNHEY, CDR2 SVGEGT. The CDR3 has 14 amino acids. The CDR3 nucleotides are TGTGCCAGCAGCCCGTCTCGGTTGTTCAATGAGCAGTTCTTC. It codes for CASSPSRLFNEQFF.

This chain links TRBV5-1 with TRBJ2-2; the match to TRBD2 covers 12 bases. The V gene end was trimmed by 3 bases and the J gene end by 4 bases; junction bases not matched to a gene: 1. In germline, CDR1 is SGHRS, CDR2 YFSETQ. The CDR3 runs to 15 residues. The CDR3 region has the DNA TGCGCCAGCAGCTCACTAGCGGGAGGCACCGGGGAGCTGTTTTTT. This gives the protein CASSSLAGGTGELFF.

This clone was picked up one time. The rearrangement links TRBV5-1 to TRBJ2-5; the D gene is possibly TRBD1 (6 bases). The length of the CDR3 is 16 residues. V lost 4 bases and J 5 bases, leaving 21 bases between the germline ends. CDR1 and CDR2 from the germline V gene are SGHRS and YFSETQ. The CDR3 nucleotides are TGCGCCAGCAGCACAGGGCGGGTATGGTCCCGGGAGACCCAGTACTTC. Its translation is CASSTGRVWSRETQYF. Full variable domain (outside the CDR3, taken from reference TRBV5-1 and TRBJ2-5): KAGVTQTPRYLIKTRGQQVTLSCSPISGHRSVSWYQQTPGQGLQFLFEYFSETQRNKGNFPGRFSGRQFSNSRSEMNVSTLELGDSALYLCASSTGRVWSRETQYFGPGTRLLVL.

In nucleotides, the CDR3 is TGTGCCAGCAGACAGGGTTATGGCTACACCTTC. It codes for CASRQGYGYTF. This sequence joins TRBV19 and TRBJ1-2; 7 nucleotides agree with TRBD1. The CDR3 loop spans 11 amino acids. V lost 9 bases to trimming and J lost 5 bases; unmatched junction nucleotides: 3. The V gene's germline CDR1 is LNHDA and CDR2 SQIVND (reference sequence).

In DNA form, the CDR3 reads TGTGCCAGCAGCCCCTTGGGGACTAGCGGGGCGATGGAGACCCAGTACTTC. This gives the protein CASSPLGTSGAMETQYF. The chain is built from TRBV7-3 and TRBJ2-5; 13 bases are a match to TRBD2. Germline V gene lookup returns CDR1 SGHTA and CDR2 FQGTGA. The CDR3 is made up of 17 amino acids. V shed 5 bases and J 5 bases; nucleotides not matched to a gene: 11.

V is TRBV19 and J is TRBJ1-2; 10 bases line up with TRBD1. This CDR3 contains 15 residues. The germline CDR1 and CDR2 sequences are LNHDA and SQIVND (reference sequence). The V segment lost 7 bases and the J segment 6 bases; nucleotides outside the gene matches: 11. The CDR3 DNA reads as TGTGCCAGTACGGGACAGGGGAGAGTCCATCATGGCTACACCTTC. Its translation is CASTGQGRVHHGYTF.

This clone is a singleton in its sample. The chain couples TRBV6-5 to TRBJ2-7; 7 bases are a match to TRBD2. J gave up 3 bases and V 7 bases, and 12 bases lay outside the gene matches. The CDR3 runs to 15 residues. Germline CDR1 MNHEY, CDR2 SVGAGI. CDR3 bases: TGTGCCAGCATCACTGCCGGGGCTAGCGGCTACGAGCAGTACTTC. Translation gives CASITAGASGYEQYF.

This rearrangement joins TRBV10-3 to TRBJ2-1, with 10 nucleotides matching TRBD2. CDR3 length: 15 residues. Germline V lookup: CDR1 ENHRY, CDR2 SYGVKD. V trimming: 6 bases; J trimming: 6 bases; junction bases outside the gene matches: 8. The CDR3 is CAIRGGLADLNEQFF. DNA for the CDR3: TGTGCCATCAGGGGAGGACTAGCGGACCTCAATGAGCAGTTCTTC.

V gene TRBV29-1 combines with J gene TRBJ2-1; 11 nucleotides match TRBD2. CDR1 and CDR2 from the germline V gene are SQVTM and ANQGSEA. With V trimmed by 7 bases and J by 10 bases, 9 bases remained unmatched. This CDR3 region has 13 residues. CDR3 in amino acids: CSAGTSGFKEQFF. The CDR3 bases are TGCAGCGCAGGGACTAGCGGTTTCAAGGAGCAGTTCTTC.

This chain connects TRBV7-9 to TRBJ1-5; D not resolved. The V end was cut by 4 bases, the J end by 0 bases, with 7 bases between. The germline gives CDR1 SEHNR, CDR2 FQNEAQ (reference sequence). The CDR3 is 14 residues long. Here the CDR3 reads CASSSLFSNQPQHF. CDR3 DNA sequence: TGTGCCAGCAGCTCCTTATTTAGCAATCAGCCCCAGCATTTT.

This chain connects TRBV7-9 to TRBJ2-7; D perhaps matches TRBD2 (5 bases). Germline CDR1 and CDR2: SEHNR and FQNEAQ (reference sequence). The CDR3 extends over 13 amino acids. Trimming removed 5 bases from V and 4 bases from J, with 12 bases in between. CDR3 sequence (DNA): TGTGCCAGCAGCCCCGAACTAGTTTACGAGCAGTACTTC. Translated: CASSPELVYEQYF. Using reference TRBV7-9 and TRBJ2-7 for the parts outside the CDR3, the full variable domain is DTGVSQNPRHKITKRGQNVTFRCDPISEHNRLYWYRQTLGQGPEFLTYFQNEAQLEKSRLLSDRFSAERPKGSFSTLEIQRTEQGDSAMYLCASSPELVYEQYFGPGTRLTVT.

A few counts support this clone. The chain joins TRBV4-1 to TRBJ1-1, with TRBD1 matching over 9 bases. Trimming removed 2 bases from V and 5 bases from J; junction bases left unmatched: 6. Germline CDR1 reads MGHRA; CDR2 reads YSYEKL. CDR3 length equals 15 residues. CDR3 loop: CASSQRDRAGTEAFF. CDR3 nucleotide sequence: TGCGCCAGCAGCCAAAGGGACAGGGCAGGAACTGAAGCTTTCTTT.

This clone was counted between two and nine times. This rearrangement joins TRBV9 to TRBJ2-4; 11 bases align to TRBD2. CDR1 and CDR2 (germline): SGDLS, YYNGEE. The junction had 6 bases not matched to a gene; V was cut back by 0 bases and J by 1 base. The CDR3 covers 18 residues. The CDR3 DNA sequence: TGTGCCAGCAGCGTAGGTAGCGGGAGGGCCGTCGCCAAAAACATTCAGTACTTC. Translation gives CASSVGSGRAVAKNIQYF.

The chain links TRBV6-2 or TRBV6-3 to TRBJ2-4; 8 nucleotides align to TRBD1. With 6 bases clipped from V and 1 base from J, the junction kept 14 bases outside the gene matches. Germline V gives CDR1 MNHEY, CDR2 SVGEGT. The CDR3 spans 18 residues. CDR3 sequence reads: CASSPTPQGAPAKNIQYF. In DNA, the CDR3 is TGTGCCAGCAGCCCGACCCCTCAGGGGGCGCCTGCCAAAAACATTCAGTACTTC.

In nucleotides, the CDR3 is TGTGCCAGCAGCGTGGGACTAGCGGACCTCAATGAGCAGTTCTTC. Protein: CASSVGLADLNEQFF. V gene TRBV9 combines with J gene TRBJ2-1; 11 nucleotides line up with TRBD2. Germline assignment: CDR1 SGDLS and CDR2 YYNGEE. After removal of 2 bases from V and 6 bases from J, the junction contained 4 bases not matched to a gene. There are 15 residues in the CDR3. The full variable domain, completed using reference TRBV9 and TRBJ2-1, is DSGVTQTPKHLITATGQRVTLRCSPRSGDLSVYWYQQSLDQGLQFLIQYYNGEERAKGNILERFSAQQFPDLHSELNLSSLELGDSALYFCASSVGLADLNEQFFGPGTRLTVL.

The V and J genes are TRBV6-4 and TRBJ1-2; TRBD1 might be the D (5 bases). CDR3 length: 13 residues. Trimming pared 0 bases from V and 6 bases from J, leaving 8 bases between. The germline CDR1 and CDR2 sequences are MRHNA and SNTAGT. The CDR3 loop reads CASSDSSGDGYTF. CDR3 DNA sequence: TGTGCCAGCAGTGACTCGTCGGGGGATGGCTACACCTTC.

This rearrangement joins TRBV3-1 (or the pseudogene TRBV3-2) to TRBJ2-1; TRBD1 aligns across 7 bases. The ends lost 3 bases at V and 5 bases at J; junction bases unmatched: 10. Germline loops: CDR1 LGHDT, CDR2 YNNKEL (reference sequence). The CDR3 runs 16 residues. For the CDR3, the DNA is TGTGCCAGCAGCCAGTGGGGACAGATTAAGAACAATGAGCAGTTCTTC. It codes for CASSQWGQIKNNEQFF.

The chain joins TRBV10-3 to TRBJ2-1, with D maybe TRBD2 (6 bases). V was clipped by 9 bases and J by 9 bases, with 15 bases between them. The CDR3 length is 12 residues. Germline V gene sequence: CDR1 ENHRY, CDR2 SYGVKD. CDR3 nucleotide sequence: TGTGCCATACCCGGAGGGCCGTTTGAGCAGTTCTTC. Protein: CAIPGGPFEQFF.

The chain recombines TRBV24-1 with TRBJ2-3; 7 nucleotides agree with TRBD2. The CDR3 has 17 amino acids. Trimming cost V 3 bases and J 1 base; bases outside gene matches: 9. CDR1 and CDR2 from the germline V gene are KGHDR and SFDVKD. CDR3 sequence (DNA): TGTGCCACCAGTGATACCCGGGGGGTGGAGGGCACAGATACGCAGTATTTT. Protein: CATSDTRGVEGTDTQYF.

This rearrangement joins TRBV6-6 to TRBJ2-7; 11 bases fit TRBD1. The germline V gene encodes CDR1 MNHNY and CDR2 SVGAGI (reference sequence). V shed 6 bases, J shed 6 bases, and the junction held 4 bases outside the gene matches. The CDR3 is made up of 13 amino acids. The CDR3 loop reads CASRTGTGGEQYF. CDR3 in DNA: TGTGCCAGCAGGACTGGGACAGGGGGCGAGCAGTACTTC.

The sample holds a few counts of this clone. This chain links TRBV10-3 with TRBJ1-6; possibly TRBD1 for D (5 bases). From germline, CDR1 is ENHRY and CDR2 SYGVKD. This CDR3 is built from 12 residues. Trimming removed 3 bases from V and 12 bases from J, with 9 bases in between. CDR3 region: CAISDQGLPLHF. DNA of the CDR3: TGTGCCATCAGTGATCAGGGTTTACCCCTCCACTTT.

In this sample, this clone turned up once. The gene calls are TRBV27 and TRBJ2-5; 12 nucleotides agree with TRBD2. V trimming: 4 bases; J trimming: 1 base; junction bases outside the gene matches: 4. Germline V gives CDR1 MNHEY, CDR2 SMNVEV (reference sequence). CDR3 size: 16 residues. Written as DNA, the CDR3 is TGTGCCAGCAGTTATCGGACTAGCGGGACCCAAGAGACCCAGTACTTC. It yields the protein CASSYRTSGTQETQYF.

V usage is TRBV6-2 or TRBV6-3 and J usage is TRBJ1-2, with a weak D call TRBD1 (6 bases). This CDR3 has 16 amino acids. Trimming took 0 bases from V and 6 from J, leaving 17 bases between them. Germline V lookup: CDR1 MNHEY, CDR2 SVGEGT. In DNA, the CDR3 is TGTGCCAGCAGTTACTCGAAACATAACAGGGTCGATGGCTACACCTTC. Residues: CASSYSKHNRVDGYTF.

The rearrangement uses TRBV6-1 and TRBJ2-7; 12 nucleotides align to TRBD2. V was clipped by 3 bases and J by 4 bases; unmatched bases: 4. The CDR3 loop spans 15 amino acids. Germline V lookup: CDR1 MNHNS, CDR2 SASEGT. CDR3 DNA sequence: TGTGCCAGCAGTGAGACTAGCGGGAGTCTTTACGAGCAGTACTTC. Protein sequence: CASSETSGSLYEQYF.

The CDR3 nucleotides are TGCAGCGTTGAGACTAGCGGAGGCTCCTACGAGCAGTACTTC. It is translated as CSVETSGGSYEQYF. The chain uses TRBV29-1 and TRBJ2-7, with 9 bases fitting TRBD2. After removal of 3 bases from V and 0 bases from J, the junction contained 3 bases not matched to a gene. This CDR3 is built from 14 residues. Germline loops: CDR1 SQVTM, CDR2 ANQGSEA.

This sequence joins TRBV29-1 and TRBJ1-4; no definite D call. Germline values: CDR1 SQVTM, CDR2 ANQGSEA. V lost 1 base to trimming and J lost 4 bases, with 4 bases between them. This CDR3 has 12 amino acids. DNA for the CDR3: TGCAGCGTTGAAGGCGTTAATGAAAAACTGTTTTTT. Its translation: CSVEGVNEKLFF. Looking up the rest from reference TRBV29-1 and TRBJ1-4 gives the full variable domain: SAVISQKPSRDICQRGTSLTIQCQVDSQVTMMFWYRQQPGQSLTLIATANQGSEATYESGFVIDKFPISRPNLTFSTLTVSNMSPEDSSIYLCSVEGVNEKLFFGSGTQLSVL.